These 21 T cell receptor beta chains were sequenced from one sample in a study of T cell repertoires in cytomegalovirus infection. In TCRdb, the reads were re-called with MiXCR into one record per CDR3 protein. The sample shows roughly 310,000 distinct CDR3 sequences, about 29% of them seen only once. Their antigens remain unidentified. The specimen comprised cultured PBMCs, sampled from culture after CMV antigen stimulation. The receptors shown here come from a human donor in good health (CMV status not recorded). Some clones in this sample may be carry-over from other donors' samples.

V is TRBV19 and J is TRBJ2-4; D is unresolved. This CDR3 has 14 residues. Trimming took 3 bases from V and 3 from J, leaving 9 bases between them. Germline CDR1 is LNHDA and CDR2 is SQIVND (reference sequence). The DNA of the CDR3 is TGTGCCAGTAGTATCCGGGTAAACAAAAACATTCAGTACTTC. It is translated as CASSIRVNKNIQYF.

V gene TRBV4-1 combines with J gene TRBJ2-2; TRBD2 might be the D (6 bases). The V gene lost 1 base and the J gene lost 3 bases, with 21 bases spanning the gap. The CDR3 has 19 residues. CDR1 is MGHRA, CDR2 YSYEKL, per germline. For the CDR3, the DNA is TGCGCCAGCAGCCAAGGGAGGCCTGGGAGGACTCGATACACCGGGGAGCTGTTTTTT. Translating gives CASSQGRPGRTRYTGELFF.

The chain couples TRBV4-2 to TRBJ2-1; D is perhaps TRBD2 (5 bases). CDR3 length: 15 amino acids. Germline V CDR1 and CDR2: LGHNA, YNFKEQ. The V end lost 5 bases, the J end lost 5 bases, and 16 bases lay between the germline ends. DNA of the CDR3: TGTGCCAGCAGCACAGACTATAGCTCTCACAATGAGCAGTTCTTC. Protein: CASSTDYSSHNEQFF.

The J gene is TRBJ1-4, the V gene TRBV5-6; D may be TRBD1 (6 bases). The CDR3 covers 16 residues. The V end was cut by 5 bases, the J end by 0 bases, with 14 bases between. The V gene's germline CDR1 is SGHDT and CDR2 YYEEEE. Written as DNA, the CDR3 is TGTGCCAGCAGGCCATCAGGACAGCCAACTAATGAAAAACTGTTTTTT. It codes for CASRPSGQPTNEKLFF. Full variable domain (rest looked up from reference TRBV5-6 and TRBJ1-4): DAGVTQSPTHLIKTRGQQVTLRCSPKSGHDTVSWYQQALGQGPQFIFQYYEEEERQRGNFPDRFSGHQFPNYSSELNVNALLLGDSALYLCASRPSGQPTNEKLFFGSGTQLSVL.

This clonotype was counted between two and nine times. A read error may produce the germline difference seen at one junction end. The rearrangement joins TRBV12-3 or TRBV12-4 to TRBJ1-2; tentative D call: TRBD1 (6 bases). The CDR3 spans 11 residues. CDR3 sequence reads: CASSLAQGRAF. In nucleotides, the CDR3 is TGTGCCAGCAGTTTAGCGCAGGGGAGAGCCTTC.

J is TRBJ2-1 and V is TRBV7-3; 8 bases are a match to TRBD1. The trim removed 0 bases at V and 4 bases at J, leaving 2 bases unmatched. Germline CDR1 reads SGHTA; CDR2 reads FQGTGA. This CDR3 comprises 15 residues. CDR3 in amino acids: CASSLTRTGYNEQFF. CDR3 nucleotides: TGTGCCAGCAGCTTAACACGGACAGGGTACAATGAGCAGTTCTTC.

This clonotype has just a few counts. The J gene is TRBJ2-7, the V gene TRBV12-5; TRBD1 agrees at 7 bases. Per germline, CDR1 LGHNT and CDR2 FRNRAP. This CDR3 comprises 17 residues. The ends lost 0 bases at V and 0 bases at J; junction bases unmatched: 8. This CDR3 is CASGLVILEGASYEQYF. CDR3 in DNA: TGTGCTAGTGGTTTGGTAATCCTAGAGGGGGCCTCCTACGAGCAGTACTTC.

This clonotype was seen a handful of times. The chain employs TRBV30 and TRBJ1-5; D is perhaps TRBD1 (6 bases). The CDR3 consists of 15 residues. Germline loops: CDR1 GTSNPN, CDR2 SVGIG (reference sequence). With 1 base removed from V and 0 bases from J, the gap between germline ends came to 10 bases. This CDR3 reads CAWSGQGYSNQPQHF. The CDR3 bases are TGTGCCTGGAGTGGGCAGGGGTATAGCAATCAGCCCCAGCATTTT.

The CDR3 sequence: CSVSAYNEQFF. Here the CDR3 DNA reads TGCAGCGTTTCAGCCTACAATGAGCAGTTCTTC. The chain employs TRBV29-1 and TRBJ2-1; D call uncertain. CDR1 and CDR2 from the germline V gene are SQVTM and ANQGSEA. The CDR3 is made up of 11 amino acids. V lost 5 bases and J lost 2, with 4 bases in between.

In its sample, this clonotype was seen once. This rearrangement joins TRBV28 to TRBJ1-2; tentatively, D is TRBD1 (5 bases). V was cut by 6 bases and J by 5 bases, with 16 bases left in between. CDR3 size: 14 residues. Germline CDR1 reads MDHEN; CDR2 reads SYDVKM. Written as DNA, the CDR3 is TGTGCCAGCAGCCCCCCCCCGGGACCATATGGCTACACCTTC. It specifies CASSPPPGPYGYTF.

In its sample, this clonotype was seen many times. The chain couples TRBV10-3 to TRBJ2-3; maybe TRBD2 (6 bases). The CDR3 loop spans 14 amino acids. Germline CDR1 reads ENHRY; CDR2 reads SYGVKD. Trimming took 8 bases from V and 2 from J, leaving 14 bases between them. The CDR3 region is CAIVAEPVTDTQYF. In DNA, the CDR3 is TGTGCCATCGTAGCGGAACCAGTCACAGATACGCAGTATTTT.

This clonotype was detected a few times. V gene TRBV3-1 combines with J gene TRBJ1-1; maybe TRBD1 (6 bases). Trimming removed 6 bases from V and 6 bases from J, with 14 bases in between. There are 13 residues in the CDR3. The germline V gene encodes CDR1 LGHDT and CDR2 YNNKEL (reference sequence). The CDR3 here is CASSRQGLPEAFF. CDR3 nucleotides: TGTGCCAGCAGTCGCCAGGGGCTACCTGAAGCTTTCTTT.

V and J are TRBV19 and TRBJ2-3; D gene uncertain. Trimming stripped 4 bases from V and 1 base from J, with 12 bases between. CDR3 size: 15 residues. Germline lookup yields CDR1 LNHDA and CDR2 SQIVND (reference sequence). CDR3 protein: CASSTRTGGTDTQYF. The CDR3 region has the DNA TGTGCCAGTAGTACTCGGACCGGAGGCACAGATACGCAGTATTTT.

Only a few counts were recorded for this clonotype. This CDR3 reads CASSRGGPGELFF. Here the CDR3 DNA reads TGTGCCAGCAGCCGGGGGGGGCCCGGGGAGCTGTTTTTT. This chain uses TRBV7-2 with TRBJ2-2; 8 bases are shared with TRBD2. V lost 5 bases, J lost 6 bases, and 2 bases stayed unmatched. The CDR3 has 13 residues. CDR1 is SGHTA and CDR2 is FQGNSA in the germline V gene.

The genes are TRBV19 and TRBJ1-5; perhaps TRBD1 as D (6 bases). The V end lost 4 bases, the J end lost 6 bases, and 16 bases lay between the germline ends. The CDR3 has 15 amino acids. Germline CDR1 is LNHDA and CDR2 is SQIVND (reference sequence). CDR3 nucleotides: TGTGCCAGTAGTACGGGGGCCGCAGGACCTCAGCCCCAGCATTTT. It encodes CASSTGAAGPQPQHF.

A few counts support this clonotype. The rearrangement uses TRBV19 and TRBJ2-5, with unresolved D. The CDR3 covers 15 residues. In germline, CDR1 is LNHDA, CDR2 SQIVND (reference sequence). Trimming took off 5 bases at V and 2 bases at J, with 15 bases between the two ends. CDR3 amino acids: CASSAKGRNQETQYF. The CDR3 DNA reads TGTGCCAGTAGTGCCAAAGGACGGAATCAAGAGACCCAGTACTTC. The full variable domain, its missing parts supplied by reference TRBV19 and TRBJ2-5, is DGGITQSPKYLFRKEGQNVTLSCEQNLNHDAMYWYRQDPGQGLRLIYYSQIVNDFQKGDIAEGYSVSREKKESFPLTVTSAQKNPTAFYLCASSAKGRNQETQYFGPGTRLLVL.

V and J are TRBV27 and TRBJ2-6; weak D call: TRBD2 (5 bases). The CDR3 totals 14 residues. Germline V gene sequence: CDR1 MNHEY, CDR2 SMNVEV (reference sequence). V gave up 10 bases and J gave up 2 bases, with 12 bases separating them. The CDR3 DNA sequence: TGTGCCACCTCGTTGGGAGCTGGGGCCAACGTCCTGACTTTC. Amino acid sequence: CATSLGAGANVLTF.

This chain joins TRBV20-1 and TRBJ1-2; no firm D call. The germline CDR1 and CDR2 sequences are DFQATT and SNEGSKA (reference sequence). CDR3 length: 13 amino acids. V was cut by 2 bases and J by 2 bases, with 9 bases left in between. CDR3 protein: CSARKTENYGYTF. In DNA form, the CDR3 reads TGCAGTGCTAGAAAGACGGAGAACTATGGCTACACCTTC.

Comments on this clonotype: This may be a read error: a much more frequent sequence differs by one nucleotide. V and J are TRBV11-3 and TRBJ2-3; possibly TRBD2 for D (5 bases). The CDR3 length is 15 residues. Germline CDR1 is SGHNT and CDR2 is YENEEA. The germline V and J ends were trimmed by 3 bases and 1 base, with 11 bases remaining between them. CDR3 bases: TGTGCCAGCAGCTTCGGGGAGAGGGGCACAGATACGCAGTATTTT. Translating gives CASSFGERGTDTQYF.

V usage is TRBV2 and J usage is TRBJ2-7, with 10 bases matching TRBD1. CDR1 is SNHLY and CDR2 is FYNNEI in the germline V gene. This CDR3 is built from 14 residues. V dropped 4 bases and J dropped 2; count of bases not matched to a gene: 2. The CDR3: CASSGQGATYEQYF. DNA of the CDR3: TGTGCCAGCAGTGGACAGGGGGCAACCTACGAGCAGTACTTC. Full variable domain (missing parts from reference TRBV2 and TRBJ2-7): EPEVTQTPSHQVTQMGQEVILRCVPISNHLYFYWYRQILGQKVEFLVSFYNNEISEKSEIFDDQFSVERPDGSNFTLKIRSTKLEDSAMYFCASSGQGATYEQYFGPGTRLTVT.

This rearrangement joins TRBV20-1 to TRBJ2-7, with 7 bases aligning to TRBD1. The V and J ends lost 0 bases and 6 bases, in that order; junction bases with no gene match: 11. The CDR3 runs to 15 residues. From germline, CDR1 is DFQATT and CDR2 SNEGSKA (reference sequence). CDR3 sequence: CSARDLGTVPSEQYF. The CDR3 DNA sequence: TGCAGTGCTAGAGATCTGGGGACAGTTCCTAGCGAGCAGTACTTC.